Following are 32 T cell receptor beta chains from one sample sequenced in a study of beta chain features in type 1 diabetes. The whole isolated RNA underwent reverse transcription, so sequencing captured expressed TCRB transcripts. Produced via immunoSEQ multiplex PCR; TCRdb's table is partial and in-frame only. The repertoire holds 330,000 or so clones, with 15% to 20% as singletons. The sample comprised naive CD4+ T cells from blood. The receptors were gathered from a young woman in good health.

The chain combines TRBV9 with TRBJ2-5, with D unclear. Germline loops: CDR1 SGDLS, CDR2 YYNGEE. The CDR3 contains 13 residues. The V gene lost 0 bases and the J gene lost 1 base, with 4 bases spanning the gap. In nucleotides, the CDR3 is TGTGCCAGCAGCGTAGGAGTCCAAGAGACCCAGTACTTC. It yields the protein CASSVGVQETQYF. Based on the CDR3 plus reference TRBV9 and TRBJ2-5, the full variable domain is DSGVTQTPKHLITATGQRVTLRCSPRSGDLSVYWYQQSLDQGLQFLIQYYNGEERAKGNILERFSAQQFPDLHSELNLSSLELGDSALYFCASSVGVQETQYFGPGTRLLVL.

This clone was seen a handful of times. The chain recombines TRBV7-8 with TRBJ2-1; D gene uncertain. Germline loops: CDR1 SGHVS, CDR2 FQNEAQ. V dropped 5 bases and J dropped 5 bases, with 16 bases sitting between them. CDR3 size: 15 residues. The CDR3: CASSLPTWFHNEQFF. As DNA, the CDR3 is TGTGCCAGCAGCCTCCCGACATGGTTCCACAATGAGCAGTTCTTC.

In its sample, this clone was seen a few times. This chain connects TRBV5-1 to TRBJ1-1, with TRBD1 matching 9 bases. This CDR3 is built from 15 residues. Looked up from germline, CDR1 is SGHRS and CDR2 is YFSETQ. Unmatched junction bases numbered 15, after V lost 4 bases and J lost 11 bases. The CDR3 coding sequence is TGCGCCAGCAGCGAGGGACAGGGACTAATAGGAGGGGCTTTCTTT. Its protein is CASSEGQGLIGGAFF. Full variable domain (rest looked up from reference TRBV5-1 and TRBJ1-1): KAGVTQTPRYLIKTRGQQVTLSCSPISGHRSVSWYQQTPGQGLQFLFEYFSETQRNKGNFPGRFSGRQFSNSRSEMNVSTLELGDSALYLCASSEGQGLIGGAFFGQGTRLTVV.

This chain joins TRBV11-2 and TRBJ2-5, with 9 positions matching TRBD2. From germline, CDR1 is SGHAT and CDR2 FQNNGV. This CDR3 region has 16 residues. The V segment lost 5 bases and the J segment 7 bases; nucleotides outside the gene matches: 14. CDR3 sequence: CASSSGGNSGRGTQYF. In nucleotides, the CDR3 is TGTGCCAGCAGCAGCGGGGGGAATAGCGGGAGAGGGACCCAGTACTTC.

The chain employs TRBV29-1 and TRBJ1-1; a weak D match, TRBD1 (6 bases). The germline V gene has CDR1 SQVTM and CDR2 ANQGSEA. The CDR3 is 13 amino acids. V was clipped by 5 bases and J by 1 base, with 11 bases between them. The CDR3 DNA follows: TGCAGCGTTATTCGGGACAAGAACACTGAAGCTTTCTTT. Translating it yields CSVIRDKNTEAFF.

This clone was seen more than once but under ten times. The chain recombines TRBV11-2 with TRBJ1-1; tentatively, D is TRBD1 (5 bases). The CDR3 extends over 15 amino acids. Germline CDR1 is SGHAT and CDR2 is FQNNGV. Trimming took 3 bases from V and 4 from J, leaving 15 bases between them. CDR3: CASSFVEDGGTEAFF. In DNA, the CDR3 is TGTGCCAGCAGCTTCGTTGAAGACGGGGGCACTGAAGCTTTCTTT.

The chain uses TRBV5-1 and TRBJ2-7; a possible D gene is TRBD2 (5 bases). CDR3 size: 13 residues. Germline V lookup: CDR1 SGHRS, CDR2 YFSETQ. V dropped 2 bases and J dropped 3 bases, with 9 bases sitting between them. The CDR3 spells CASSLISGYEQYF. CDR3 in DNA: TGCGCCAGCAGCTTAATAAGCGGCTACGAGCAGTACTTC.

The chain joins TRBV7-9 to TRBJ1-5; D uncertain. Trimming cost V 3 bases and J 5 bases, with 5 bases left between them. Germline CDR1 SEHNR, CDR2 FQNEAQ (reference sequence). There are 12 residues in the CDR3. In nucleotides, the CDR3 is TGTGCCAGCAGCTTGCAGGATCAGCCCCAGCATTTT. It translates to CASSLQDQPQHF.

This clone was observed a few times. This rearrangement joins TRBV18 to TRBJ1-5; no clear D. V dropped 4 bases and J dropped 4 bases, with 17 bases sitting between them. This CDR3 contains 16 residues. Germline lookup yields CDR1 KGHSH and CDR2 LQKENI. The CDR3 DNA follows: TGTGCCAGCTCACATACAGAATTTTCGGGAAATCAGCCCCAGCATTTT. This translates into CASSHTEFSGNQPQHF.

J is TRBJ1-2 and V is TRBV18; D remains unclear. The CDR3 has 13 residues. From germline, CDR1 is KGHSH and CDR2 LQKENI. Trimming removed 3 bases at V and 5 bases at J, with 10 bases between. CDR3 amino acids: CASSPPEEYGYTF. In nucleotides, the CDR3 is TGTGCCAGCTCACCGCCGGAGGAGTATGGCTACACCTTC.

This clone has a handful of counts. This chain links TRBV5-1 with TRBJ1-2; TRBD1 agrees at 8 bases. The CDR3 has 14 residues. J gave up 4 bases and V 4 bases, and 6 bases lay outside the gene matches. Germline values: CDR1 SGHRS, CDR2 YFSETQ. The DNA of the CDR3 is TGCGCCAGCAGCGAGGGACAGGCGATCTATGGCTACACCTTC. Protein sequence: CASSEGQAIYGYTF.

The chain joins TRBV4-1 to TRBJ2-3; D may be TRBD1 (8 bases). This CDR3 comprises 18 residues. Germline assignment: CDR1 MGHRA and CDR2 YSYEKL. The ends were cut back, 1 base at V and 8 bases at J, with 25 bases in the middle. CDR3 residues: CASSQAESGGGREVTQYF. In nucleotides, the CDR3 is TGCGCCAGCAGCCAAGCGGAGTCAGGGGGCGGCCGGGAGGTTACGCAGTATTTT.

This rearrangement joins TRBV14 to TRBJ2-1; 9 bases line up with TRBD2. CDR1 is SGHDN and CDR2 is FVKESK in the germline V gene. The CDR3 extends over 15 amino acids. With 1 base clipped from V and 7 bases from J, the junction kept 5 bases outside the gene matches. CDR3 sequence reads: CASSQGGGVINEQFF. CDR3 sequence (DNA): TGTGCCAGCAGCCAAGGCGGGGGGGTTATAAATGAGCAGTTCTTC.

This clone has more than one count but fewer than ten. The chain combines TRBV19 with TRBJ2-1; a weak D match, TRBD1 (6 bases). The CDR3 consists of 15 residues. Germline CDR1 LNHDA, CDR2 SQIVND (reference sequence). The germline V and J ends were trimmed by 7 bases and 1 base, with 14 bases remaining between them. This CDR3 reads CASTTQGLSYNEQFF. CDR3 nucleotides: TGTGCCAGTACAACACAGGGCTTATCCTACAATGAGCAGTTCTTC.

This rearrangement joins TRBV7-2 to TRBJ2-1; D perhaps matches TRBD2 (6 bases). The CDR3 has 16 amino acids. Germline assignment: CDR1 SGHTA and CDR2 FQGNSA. The V and J ends lost 5 bases and 3 bases respectively, with 17 bases between them. The CDR3 sequence is CASSPYSGPLYNEQFF. The CDR3 DNA follows: TGTGCCAGCAGCCCCTATAGCGGACCTCTCTACAATGAGCAGTTCTTC.

This clone has only a few counts. The chain links TRBV28 to TRBJ1-5; D gene ambiguous. This CDR3 contains 13 residues. Germline lookup yields CDR1 MDHEN and CDR2 SYDVKM. V lost 7 bases to trimming and J lost 6 bases, with 13 bases between them. The CDR3 bases are TGTGCCAGCACCTACCCTACCGGTCAGCCCCAGCATTTT. As protein: CASTYPTGQPQHF.

For the CDR3, the DNA is TGTGCCAGCAGTTACTCTATAGGACAGCTCCAAGAGACCCAGTACTTC. Protein sequence: CASSYSIGQLQETQYF. This chain links TRBV6-5 with TRBJ2-5; possibly TRBD1 for D (6 bases). The CDR3 totals 16 residues. Per the germline V gene, CDR1 is MNHEY and CDR2 is SVGAGI. Trimming removed 0 bases from V and 1 base from J, with 12 bases in between.

This clone was counted a few times. This chain connects TRBV19 to TRBJ1-6; a possible D gene is TRBD1 (6 bases). The CDR3 consists of 14 residues. In germline, CDR1 is LNHDA, CDR2 SQIVND (reference sequence). V lost 5 bases to trimming and J lost 7 bases, with 12 bases between them. The CDR3 here is CASSGGQENSPLHF. In DNA form, the CDR3 reads TGTGCCAGTAGTGGGGGACAAGAAAATTCACCCCTCCACTTT.

The rearrangement joins TRBV7-2 to TRBJ2-3, with D maybe TRBD2 (7 bases). Germline values: CDR1 SGHTA, CDR2 FQGNSA. Trimming took 3 bases from V and 3 from J, leaving 13 bases between them. The CDR3 extends over 15 amino acids. CDR3 sequence reads: CASSFGGGYTDTQYF. CDR3 nucleotide sequence: TGTGCCAGCAGCTTTGGCGGGGGCTATACAGATACGCAGTATTTT.

This chain connects TRBV2 to TRBJ1-1; D not certain. The CDR3 sequence is 14 residues long. Germline CDR1 SNHLY, CDR2 FYNNEI. Trimming stripped 1 base from V and 3 bases from J, with 9 bases between. The CDR3 sequence is CASSEGGRHTEAFF. The CDR3 DNA reads as TGTGCCAGCAGTGAAGGAGGTAGGCACACTGAAGCTTTCTTT.

The rearrangement uses TRBV5-4 and TRBJ2-7; perhaps TRBD2 as D (6 bases). The closer fit of TRBJ2-4 to the DNA end suggests the J call may be wrong. The CDR3 is made up of 12 amino acids. Germline V gene lookup returns CDR1 SGHNT and CDR2 YYREEE (reference sequence). The CDR3, as DNA: TGTGCCAGCAGCCCAGGGACTCCCATTCAGTACTTC. This sequence encodes CASSPGTPIQYF.

This clone was detected a few times. The chain uses TRBV4-1 and TRBJ2-1; D is uncertain. This CDR3 contains 13 residues. Trimming stripped 1 base from V and 9 bases from J, with 10 bases between. In germline, CDR1 is MGHRA, CDR2 YSYEKL. DNA for the CDR3: TGCGCCAGCAGCCAAGTCGTAGCTTTTGAGCAGTTCTTC. This translates into CASSQVVAFEQFF.

This clone was observed a handful of times. V and J are TRBV7-2 and TRBJ2-5, with 7 positions matching TRBD1. CDR3 size: 16 residues. Germline CDR1 SGHTA, CDR2 FQGNSA. Unmatched junction bases numbered 11, after V lost 2 bases and J lost 5 bases. CDR3 sequence: CASSLRRGGMGETQYF. As DNA, the CDR3 is TGTGCCAGCAGCTTACGGAGAGGGGGCATGGGGGAGACCCAGTACTTC.

The table lists this clone with a few counts. The chain recombines TRBV7-9 with TRBJ1-2; 7 nucleotides align to TRBD1. The V and J ends lost 5 bases and 1 base, in that order; junction bases with no gene match: 7. Germline CDR1 is SEHNR and CDR2 is FQNEAQ (reference sequence). This CDR3 is built from 15 residues. CDR3 sequence reads: CASSPGTADNYGYTF. DNA of the CDR3: TGTGCCAGCAGCCCAGGGACAGCCGATAACTATGGCTACACCTTC.

The rearrangement joins TRBV5-1 to TRBJ2-5, with a possible D match to TRBD2 (5 bases). The ends were cut back, 5 bases at V and 2 bases at J, with 13 bases in the middle. This CDR3 region has 14 residues. The germline CDR1 and CDR2 sequences are SGHRS and YFSETQ. The DNA for the CDR3 is TGCGCCAGCAGTCCAGCTCCGGGGCAAGAGACCCAGTACTTC. This sequence encodes CASSPAPGQETQYF.

The V gene is TRBV14, the J gene TRBJ2-7; TRBD1 matches at 9 bases. V lost 3 bases and J lost 1; bases outside the gene matches: 7. Germline CDR1 SGHDN, CDR2 FVKESK. This CDR3 is built from 16 residues. This CDR3 is CASSQAHRGPSYEQYF. The CDR3 bases are TGTGCCAGCAGCCAGGCCCACAGGGGGCCATCCTACGAGCAGTACTTC.

This clone was recorded a few times. The V gene is TRBV4-1, the J gene TRBJ2-5; 7 nucleotides line up with TRBD2. The V segment lost 3 bases and the J segment 4 bases; nucleotides outside the gene matches: 14. The germline gives CDR1 MGHRA, CDR2 YSYEKL. This CDR3 spans 17 amino acids. The CDR3 loop reads CASSHPLGGDAGETQYF. Written as DNA, the CDR3 is TGCGCCAGCAGCCATCCATTGGGAGGGGACGCAGGAGAGACCCAGTACTTC.

This clone has only a few counts. The J gene is TRBJ2-6, the V gene TRBV19; 7 nucleotides agree with TRBD1. Trimming took 7 bases from V and 2 from J; bases not matched to a gene: 2. The CDR3 has 14 amino acids. The germline CDR1 and CDR2 sequences are LNHDA and SQIVND (reference sequence). The CDR3 spells CASIDRAGANVLTF. The CDR3 DNA reads as TGTGCCAGTATTGACAGGGCTGGGGCCAACGTCCTGACTTTC.

The chain employs TRBV7-9 and TRBJ2-7; 10 bases agree with TRBD1. The CDR3 has 12 residues. Unmatched junction bases numbered 3, after V lost 5 bases and J lost 8 bases. Germline V CDR1 and CDR2: SEHNR, FQNEAQ (reference sequence). In DNA, the CDR3 is TGTGCCAGCAGCACGACAGGGGGCAAGCAGTACTTC. This sequence encodes CASSTTGGKQYF.

This clone has a handful of counts. The genes are TRBV7-9 and TRBJ1-1; 7 bases line up with TRBD1. V lost 9 bases, J lost 2 bases, and 15 bases stayed unmatched. The V gene's germline CDR1 is SEHNR and CDR2 FQNEAQ (reference sequence). This CDR3 region has 16 residues. The CDR3 protein is CASDPPAGTVNTEAFF. The CDR3 coding sequence is TGTGCCAGTGACCCCCCCGCGGGGACAGTCAACACTGAAGCTTTCTTT.

The rearrangement uses TRBV7-8 and TRBJ1-5; D is unclear. V was clipped by 3 bases and J by 6 bases, with 9 bases between them. CDR3 size: 13 residues. Germline CDR1 is SGHVS and CDR2 is FQNEAQ. The CDR3 loop is CASSFSRAQPQHF. CDR3 in DNA: TGTGCCAGCAGCTTCTCGAGGGCTCAGCCCCAGCATTTT.

The chain carries TRBV30 and TRBJ2-3; 11 nucleotides agree with TRBD2. Germline V CDR1 and CDR2: GTSNPN, SVGIG (reference sequence). The V segment lost 1 base and the J segment 3 bases; nucleotides outside the gene matches: 3. The CDR3 covers 15 residues. CDR3 nucleotide sequence: TGTGCCTGGAGTGAACGGACTAGCGGGACAGATACGCAGTATTTT. Translated, it gives CAWSERTSGTDTQYF.